This record concerns one TCR beta chain sequence. No antigen is known for it. Nothing much larger sits one base from this clone, and base qualities are not available. Counted from cysteine to phenylalanine, this CDR3 has 14 amino acids. Of the read, only the CDR3 DNA is kept; its 42 bases are in frame from base 1. Deletion took 0 bases off V and 4 bases off J, with a span of 7 bases between the germline ends. CDR1 LGHNA and CDR2 YSLEER are derived from the germline V gene. These data come from a study of technical replicates of blood from a few donors listed by TCRdb under 2017. To prepare the library, the immunoSEQ multiplex PCR assay was applied. TCRdb stores this immuneACCESS table with in-frame sequences only. Part of the clones is absent; in the studies checked, under half of the shortfall reflects unresolved V genes, and no reason is known for the rest. This sample gives about 82,000 clones in total; around 96% of them show up just once. In total, the top ten clones hold around 0.4% of the sample.

The sequencing sample was made of T cells isolated from PBMCs. The receptor was derived from a human donor in good health. The V and J segments used are TRBV4-3 and TRBJ2-1; the D gene cannot be resolved reliably. This receptor carries the CDR3 CASSQDQVYNEQFF. The nucleotide sequence is given as TGCGCCAGCAGCCAAGATCAGGTTTACAATGAGCAGTTCTTC.